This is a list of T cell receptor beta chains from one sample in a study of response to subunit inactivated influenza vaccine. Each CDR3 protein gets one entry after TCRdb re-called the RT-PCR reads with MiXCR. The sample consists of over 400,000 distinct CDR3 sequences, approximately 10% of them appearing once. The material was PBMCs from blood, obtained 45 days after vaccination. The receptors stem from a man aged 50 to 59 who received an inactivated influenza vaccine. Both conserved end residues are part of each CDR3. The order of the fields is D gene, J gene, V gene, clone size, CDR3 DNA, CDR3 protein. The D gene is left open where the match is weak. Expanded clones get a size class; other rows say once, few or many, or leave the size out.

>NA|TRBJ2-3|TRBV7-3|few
TGTGCCAGCAGCTTATCTGTACCCTATCCATCCCCGCGGGCAACAGATACGCAGTATTTT
CASSLSVPYPSPRATDTQYF
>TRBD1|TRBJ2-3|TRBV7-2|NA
TGTGCCAGCAGCTGGGCTCCCGGGACAGGGAGATCAGATACGCAGTATTTT
CASSWAPGTGRSDTQYF
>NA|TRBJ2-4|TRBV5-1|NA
TGCGCCAGCAGCCCGACCGGGATAGCCAAAAACATTCAGTACTTC
CASSPTGIAKNIQYF
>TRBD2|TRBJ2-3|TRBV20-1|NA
TGCAGTGCTAGAGTAGCGGGAGCCACAGATACGCAGTATTTT
CSARVAGATDTQYF
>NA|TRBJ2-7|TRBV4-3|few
TGCGCCAGCAGCCAAGAACGCGGCTCGATCGCCTACGAGCAGTACTTC
CASSQERGSIAYEQYF
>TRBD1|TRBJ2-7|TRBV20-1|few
TGCAGTGCAACGGACAGGCAACCCTACGAGCAGTACTTC
CSATDRQPYEQYF
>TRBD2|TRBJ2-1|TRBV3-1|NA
TGTGCCAGCAGCCCCTTCACTAGCGGTGCGAATGAGCAGTTCTTC
CASSPFTSGANEQFF
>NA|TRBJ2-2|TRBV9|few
TGTGCCAGCAGCCCTATGGGGACCGGGGAGCTGTTTTTT
CASSPMGTGELFF
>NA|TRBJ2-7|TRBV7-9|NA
TGTGCCAGCAGCCCGTCGAACGGCTACGAGCAGTACTTC
CASSPSNGYEQYF
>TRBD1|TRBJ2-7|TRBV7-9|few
TGTGCCAGCAGCTTAGCTTTCGGGACAGAATACGAGCAGTACTTC
CASSLAFGTEYEQYF
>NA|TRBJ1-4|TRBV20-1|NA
TGCAGTGCTAGAGGGGACCGCGAGGCGGGCGAAAAACTGTTTTTT
CSARGDREAGEKLFF
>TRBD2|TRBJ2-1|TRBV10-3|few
TGTGCCATCAGTGACCAGACTAGCGGAGCCTACAATGAGCAGTTCTTC
CAISDQTSGAYNEQFF
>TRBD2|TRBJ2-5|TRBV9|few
TGTGCCAGCAGCGTAGCCCCTTCGGGGGGAGGTGAGACCCAGTACTTC
CASSVAPSGGGETQYF
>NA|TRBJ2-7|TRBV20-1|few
TGCAGTGCTAGTCGGGGGGCAAGGTACGAGCAGTACTTC
CSASRGARYEQYF
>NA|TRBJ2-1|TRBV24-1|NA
TGTGCCACCAGTATGGGGGCAGTAAGACTCCACAATGAGCAGTTCTTC
CATSMGAVRLHNEQFF
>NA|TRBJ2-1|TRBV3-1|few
TGTGCCAGCAGCCCCCAGGATGTTCGCCCTTACTCCTACAATGAGCAGTTCTTC
CASSPQDVRPYSYNEQFF
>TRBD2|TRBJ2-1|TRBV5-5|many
TGTGCCAGCAGCTTGGTCGGGGGGGCAGCGCTTTCCTACAATGAGCAGTTCTTC
CASSLVGGAALSYNEQFF
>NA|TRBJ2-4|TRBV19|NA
TGTGCCAGTAGTCAATCCCCGGGGGTAAACATTCAGTACTTC
CASSQSPGVNIQYF
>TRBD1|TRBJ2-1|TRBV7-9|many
TGTGCCAGCAGCTTAAACAGGGGGATTGAGAACAATGAGCAGTTCTTC
CASSLNRGIENNEQFF
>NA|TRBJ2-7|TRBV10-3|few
TGTGCCATCACCAACACAGGGATAGTAGACGAGCAGTACTTC
CAITNTGIVDEQYF
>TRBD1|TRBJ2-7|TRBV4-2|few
TGTGCCAGCAGCAATGCGGGACAGGGGGCCTACGAGCAGTACTTC
CASSNAGQGAYEQYF
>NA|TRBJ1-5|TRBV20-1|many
TGCAGTGCTAGTCCAGGGTTGAATCAGCCCCAGCATTTT
CSASPGLNQPQHF